One and the same sample provided the 16 T cell receptor beta chains below, sequenced in a study of blood T cell repertoires in COVID-19. The repertoire was sequenced with immunoSEQ multiplex PCR; TCRdb's copy has only in-frame clones and lacks some. This table holds about 98,000 clones, roughly 82% found once. The sample taken for sequencing was peripheral blood. These receptors originate from a man aged 80 or over with acute or convalescent COVID-19.

The V call is TRBV27, the J call TRBJ1-5; 7 bases are a match to TRBD1. Germline V CDR1 and CDR2: MNHEY, SMNVEV (reference sequence). J lost 7 bases, V lost 6 bases, and 12 bases had no gene match. The CDR3 length is 15 residues. The DNA of the CDR3 is TGTGCCAGCAGGTCGCGACAGGGAGGTAAGCAGCCCCAGCATTTT. The encoded protein is CASRSRQGGKQPQHF.

The CDR3 protein is CASRSSGATYEQYF. The CDR3 nucleotides are TGCGCCAGCAGAAGTAGCGGGGCAACCTACGAGCAGTACTTC. This sequence joins TRBV5-1 and TRBJ2-7; 8 bases align to TRBD2. Germline CDR1 SGHRS, CDR2 YFSETQ. CDR3 length: 14 residues. The V gene end was trimmed by 5 bases and the J gene end by 2 bases; junction bases not matched to a gene: 6.

This chain links TRBV19 with TRBJ2-7; D unresolved. This CDR3 has 14 amino acids. The ends were cut back, 4 bases at V and 2 bases at J, with 12 bases in the middle. In germline, CDR1 is LNHDA, CDR2 SQIVND (reference sequence). The DNA of the CDR3 is TGTGCCAGTAGTAGCAGACTTAACACCTACGAGCAGTACTTC. Its translation: CASSSRLNTYEQYF.

This sequence joins TRBV27 and TRBJ2-7; TRBD2 is a possible D gene (5 bases). The length of the CDR3 is 15 residues. Per the germline V gene, CDR1 is MNHEY and CDR2 is SMNVEV (reference sequence). The V end lost 2 bases, the J end lost 3 bases, and 14 bases lay between the germline ends. The CDR3 DNA follows: TGTGCCAGCAGTTTAAGAGGCGGGTTGGGCTACGAGCAGTACTTC. Amino acids: CASSLRGGLGYEQYF.

This clone has just one count. The V call is TRBV2, the J call TRBJ1-2; 11 bases match TRBD1. Germline V CDR1 and CDR2: SNHLY, FYNNEI. The CDR3 consists of 12 residues. V gave up 6 bases and J gave up 6 bases; unmatched junction bases: 0. The DNA for the CDR3 is TGTGCCAGCAGGGACAGGGGGCATGGCTACACCTTC. This translates into CASRDRGHGYTF.

In this sample, this clone turned up a few times. CDR3 sequence reads: CASSVARGGGKLFF. For the CDR3, the DNA is TGTGCCAGCAGCGTAGCTAGAGGGGGCGGAAAACTGTTTTTT. The gene calls are TRBV9 and TRBJ1-4, with TRBD1 identical over 7 bases. Trimming cost V 0 bases and J 10 bases; bases outside gene matches: 6. This CDR3 comprises 14 residues. Looked up from germline, CDR1 is SGDLS and CDR2 is YYNGEE.

This chain uses TRBV9 with TRBJ1-4; the match to TRBD1 covers 8 bases. Germline V lookup: CDR1 SGDLS, CDR2 YYNGEE. V was pared by 3 bases and J by 7 bases, with 5 bases of the junction left unmatched. This CDR3 is 14 amino acids long. CDR3 loop: CASSGPGQGEKLFF. As DNA, the CDR3 is TGTGCCAGCAGCGGACCTGGACAGGGTGAAAAACTGTTTTTT.

The chain couples TRBV28 to TRBJ2-1; TRBD1 matches 9 bases. V trimming: 2 bases; J trimming: 7 bases; junction bases outside the gene matches: 6. This CDR3 is built from 15 residues. Germline loops: CDR1 MDHEN, CDR2 SYDVKM. This CDR3 is CASSLIQGARNEQFF. The CDR3 region has the DNA TGTGCCAGCAGTTTAATACAGGGGGCCCGAAATGAGCAGTTCTTC.

The gene calls are TRBV6-5 and TRBJ1-2; D perhaps matches TRBD1 (6 bases). Trimming took 6 bases from V and 8 from J, leaving 16 bases between them. Per the germline V gene, CDR1 is MNHEY and CDR2 is SVGAGI. CDR3 length: 13 amino acids. Written as DNA, the CDR3 is TGTGCCAGCAGGTCTCAAACAGGGAACGGCTACACCTTC. This encodes CASRSQTGNGYTF.

This chain uses TRBV25-1 with TRBJ2-2, with 14 bases aligning to TRBD2. V lost 8 bases and J lost 4; bases outside the gene matches: 3. The germline V gene encodes CDR1 MGHDK and CDR2 SYGVNS. The CDR3 extends over 15 amino acids. Here the CDR3 reads CASSGLAGGTGELFF. The CDR3 nucleotides are TGTGCCAGCTCCGGACTAGCGGGGGGCACCGGGGAGCTGTTTTTT.

The CDR3, as DNA: TGTGCCAGCAGAGGACAGGCGGGCGATACGCAGTATTTT. Amino acids: CASRGQAGDTQYF. The chain carries TRBV6-5 and TRBJ2-3; 7 nucleotides agree with TRBD1. The germline gives CDR1 MNHEY, CDR2 SVGAGI. V shed 6 bases, J shed 6 bases, and the junction held 6 bases outside the gene matches. This CDR3 region has 13 residues.

This sequence joins TRBV5-8 and TRBJ2-2; weak D call: TRBD1 (5 bases). V lost 3 bases, J lost 4 bases, and 7 bases lay in between. Per the germline V gene, CDR1 is SGHTS and CDR2 is YDEGEE. This CDR3 has 13 amino acids. The DNA of the CDR3 is TGTGCCAGCAGCTACAGGAGCACCGGGGAGCTGTTTTTT. This translates into CASSYRSTGELFF.

The chain employs TRBV28 and TRBJ1-4, with D hard to call. CDR1 and CDR2 (germline): MDHEN, SYDVKM. This CDR3 is 15 amino acids long. V dropped 5 bases and J dropped 0 bases, with 10 bases sitting between them. The CDR3 DNA reads as TGTGCCAGCAGTGAAGGAGGTACAACTAATGAAAAACTGTTTTTT. This translates into CASSEGGTTNEKLFF.

This clone occurred a few times. The chain recombines TRBV6-5 with TRBJ1-6, with D unclear. Per germline, CDR1 MNHEY and CDR2 SVGAGI. Trimming stripped 2 bases from V and 2 bases from J, with 7 bases between. The CDR3 sequence is 15 residues long. The DNA for the CDR3 is TGTGCCAGCAGTTACAGGAGTCCCTATAATTCACCCCTCCACTTT. Translating gives CASSYRSPYNSPLHF.

The chain joins TRBV11-2 to TRBJ1-2; TRBD1 might be the D (5 bases). Germline V gene lookup returns CDR1 SGHAT and CDR2 FQNNGV. CDR3 length: 16 amino acids. V dropped 0 bases and J dropped 4 bases, with 15 bases sitting between them. The chain's CDR3 is CASSLDPSRAVYGYTF. The CDR3 nucleotides read TGTGCCAGCAGCTTAGATCCCAGCAGGGCGGTCTATGGCTACACCTTC.

This clone appeared a few times. The chain links TRBV30 to TRBJ1-3, with D perhaps TRBD1 (6 bases). The V end lost 0 bases, the J end lost 0 bases, and 15 bases lay between the germline ends. The germline CDR1 and CDR2 sequences are GTSNPN and SVGIG (reference sequence). This CDR3 region has 17 residues. CDR3 sequence (DNA): TGTGCCTGGAGTGTAAACAGGGCCACCTTCTCTGGAAACACCATATATTTT. It is translated as CAWSVNRATFSGNTIYF. Based on the CDR3 plus reference TRBV30 and TRBJ1-3, the full variable domain is SQTIHQWPATLVQPVGSPLSLECTVEGTSNPNLYWYRQAAGRGLQLLFYSVGIGQISSEVPQNLSASRPQDRQFILSSKKLLLSDSGFYLCAWSVNRATFSGNTIYFGEGSWLTVV.